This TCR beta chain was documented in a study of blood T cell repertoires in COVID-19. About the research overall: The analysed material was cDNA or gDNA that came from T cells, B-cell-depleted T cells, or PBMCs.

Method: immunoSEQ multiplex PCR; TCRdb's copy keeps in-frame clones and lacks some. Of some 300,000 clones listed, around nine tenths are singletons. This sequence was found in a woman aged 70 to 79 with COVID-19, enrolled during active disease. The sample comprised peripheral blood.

Written as DNA, the CDR3 is TGTGCCAGCAGCCAAGTGAGCTGGGGGCGAATCACTGAAGCTTTCTTT. Translation gives CASSQVSWGRITEAFF. The rearrangement joins TRBV3-1 (or the pseudogene TRBV3-2) to TRBJ1-1, with a weak D call TRBD1 (6 bases). This CDR3 contains 16 residues. V was trimmed by 1 base and J by 4 bases, leaving 16 bases between them. Germline assignment: CDR1 LGHDT and CDR2 YNNKEL (reference sequence).